The 10 T cell receptor beta chains below were found in one sample sequenced in a study of blood T cell repertoires in COVID-19. Libraries were prepared by immunoSEQ multiplex PCR; TCRdb keeps only in-frame clonotypes and omits some of them. The sample holds some 86,000 clones, approximately 90% seen once. Sequences were obtained from peripheral blood. All receptors come from a human donor with active COVID-19. The donor label of this sample is uncertain.

The V and J genes are TRBV19 and TRBJ1-3, with 11 bases that match TRBD1. CDR1 and CDR2 (germline): LNHDA, SQIVND (reference sequence). Germline trimming cut 10 bases from V and 4 bases from J; bases unmatched to any gene: 3. This CDR3 is 13 amino acids long. CDR3 nucleotide sequence: TGTGCCACCCGGACAGGGGGCGGAAACACCATATATTTT. Translating it yields CATRTGGGNTIYF. The full variable domain, with the rest looked up from reference TRBV19 and TRBJ1-3, is DGGITQSPKYLFRKEGQNVTLSCEQNLNHDAMYWYRQDPGQGLRLIYYSQIVNDFQKGDIAEGYSVSREKKESFPLTVTSAQKNPTAFYLCATRTGGGNTIYFGEGSWLTVV.

V and J are TRBV19 and TRBJ2-2; 8 nucleotides agree with TRBD1. There are 14 residues in the CDR3. Germline V CDR1 and CDR2: LNHDA, SQIVND (reference sequence). V shed 1 base and J 7 bases; nucleotides not matched to a gene: 2. Here the CDR3 reads CASSIGTGNGELFF. The CDR3 DNA is TGTGCCAGTAGTATAGGGACAGGGAACGGGGAGCTGTTTTTT.

The chain carries TRBV21-1 and TRBJ2-7; TRBD2 is taken as the D call from the table, unchecked against the DNA. TRBV21-1 is deemed a pseudogene. This CDR3 has 17 amino acids. CDR3 sequence reads: CASSKVLHGQGGHEQYF. The DNA for the CDR3 is TGTGCCAGCAGCAAAGTGTTACATGGGCAGGGAGGCCACGAGCAGTACTTC.

The chain links TRBV6-5 to TRBJ1-1; 7 bases are a match to TRBD1. The germline CDR1 and CDR2 sequences are MNHEY and SVGAGI. Germline trimming cut 5 bases from V and 4 bases from J; bases unmatched to any gene: 10. This CDR3 has 15 residues. The CDR3 region is CASSLYRGEATEAFF. The CDR3 DNA follows: TGTGCCAGCAGTCTTTACAGGGGTGAGGCCACTGAAGCTTTCTTT.

The chain employs TRBV14 and TRBJ1-2; D is possibly TRBD1 (6 bases). The CDR3 loop spans 13 amino acids. V lost 5 bases and J 8 bases, leaving 15 bases between the germline ends. Per germline, CDR1 SGHDN and CDR2 FVKESK. The CDR3 sequence is CASSFPDSSGYTF. In nucleotides, the CDR3 is TGTGCCAGCAGCTTCCCGGACAGCTCAGGCTACACCTTC.

This rearrangement joins TRBV7-2 to TRBJ2-5; D might be TRBD2 (5 bases). Trimming pared 2 bases from V and 4 bases from J, leaving 11 bases between. The CDR3 loop spans 14 amino acids. Germline CDR1 reads SGHTA; CDR2 reads FQGNSA. Written as DNA, the CDR3 is TGTGCCAGCAGCTTAAATCGGGGTGGAGAGACCCAGTACTTC. This encodes CASSLNRGGETQYF.

In this sample, this clone turned up a few times. The genes are TRBV5-1 and TRBJ2-7; D not resolved. Trimming left V 4 bases short and J 3 bases short, with 11 bases between. CDR3 length: 13 residues. The germline CDR1 and CDR2 sequences are SGHRS and YFSETQ. CDR3 residues: CASSQIINYEQYF. The CDR3 region has the DNA TGCGCCAGCAGCCAGATAATAAACTACGAGCAGTACTTC.

The chain recombines TRBV2 with TRBJ1-2, with D perhaps TRBD1 (5 bases). Trimming cost V 3 bases and J 6 bases, with 11 bases left between them. Germline values: CDR1 SNHLY, CDR2 FYNNEI. The CDR3 extends over 13 amino acids. CDR3 DNA sequence: TGTGCCAGCAGTGAGCAGGGATTCGATGGCTACACCTTC. Encoded protein: CASSEQGFDGYTF.

The table lists this clone with a count of one. The chain couples TRBV5-6 to TRBJ2-3; 14 nucleotides match TRBD2. CDR3 size: 15 residues. V shed 3 bases and J 6 bases; nucleotides not matched to a gene: 3. From germline, CDR1 is SGHDT and CDR2 YYEEEE. The CDR3 DNA reads as TGTGCCAGCAGCTATGGGACTAGCGGGGGCGATACGCAGTATTTT. Translation gives CASSYGTSGGDTQYF. Full variable domain (remainder filled in from reference TRBV5-6 and TRBJ2-3): DAGVTQSPTHLIKTRGQQVTLRCSPKSGHDTVSWYQQALGQGPQFIFQYYEEEERQRGNFPDRFSGHQFPNYSSELNVNALLLGDSALYLCASSYGTSGGDTQYFGPGTRLTVL.

The genes are TRBV13 and TRBJ2-5, with D perhaps TRBD2 (6 bases). V gave up 5 bases and J gave up 1 base, with 14 bases separating them. Germline V gene sequence: CDR1 PRHDT, CDR2 FYEKMQ (reference sequence). CDR3 length: 15 amino acids. The CDR3 loop reads CASSLLSGSQETQYF. The CDR3, as DNA: TGTGCCAGCAGCCTACTGAGCGGGTCCCAAGAGACCCAGTACTTC.